This T cell receptor (beta chain) was captured in a study of blood T cells in healthy people across ages. Of note for this clonotype: The target antigen is unknown.

For the second PCR, which ran for 7 to 11 cycles, a sample-barcoded 5' primer and a J-beta primer mix were used. CDR3-containing paired-end reads numbering at least 2.5 million came from each sample. TCRdb ran MiXCR on the 5' RACE reads and lists one entry per CDR3 protein. The sample lists over a million distinct CDR3 sequences, 42% occurring once. Drawn from each donor were ten milliliters of peripheral blood. Findings and limits, study-wide: Changes in expanded clonotypes were possibly confounded, as the CMV status of donors was unknown.

Germline-derived CDR1 and CDR2 are MNHNS and SASEGT. The CDR3 runs 16 residues. J was trimmed by 4 bases and V by 4 bases; bases with no gene match: 7. The sequencing sample was made of blood. The TCR was taken from a woman under 30 in good health. The chain joins TRBV6-1 to TRBJ1-5, with 10 nucleotides matching TRBD1. The CDR3 nucleotides are TGTGCCAGCAGTGGAAAGGGACAGGGGATGAATCAGCCCCAGCATTTT. It specifies CASSGKGQGMNQPQHF.